This TCR beta chain was captured in a study of OX40 agonist ivuxolimab in advanced cancers. Overall study context: The mean age was approximately 60 years, ranging from 23 to 79, with 80% to 85% of participants male.

CDR1 SGHDN and CDR2 FVKESK come from the germline V gene. V shed 4 bases, J shed 3 bases, and the junction held 9 bases outside the gene matches. CDR3 size: 15 residues. Some clones are missing from TCRdb's copy, which holds only in-frame ones; the method was immunoSEQ multiplex PCR. The sample gives 50,000 or so clones, about 93% of which show up once; roughly 22% is in the top ten. V usage is TRBV14 and J usage is TRBJ2-7; 7 nucleotides match TRBD1. This TCR came from an adult with an advanced solid tumor such as melanoma, head and neck, liver or kidney cancer. The sample was CD4+ or CD8+ T cells sorted from blood, taken in a trial of the OX40 agonist ivuxolimab. As DNA, the CDR3 is TGTGCCAGCAGCCTGGGACAGAGAGGCCTCTACGAGCAGTACTTC. Translation: CASSLGQRGLYEQYF.